Below, 24 T cell receptor beta chains from the same sample are listed, as sequenced in a study of cytomegalovirus exposure and HLA in healthy donors. Both 60 Vbeta primers and 13 Jbeta primers went into the PCR. Method: immunoSEQ multiplex PCR; TCRdb's copy keeps in-frame clones and lacks some. The table lists 60,000 to 75,000 clones, about 76% of them singletons. The source material was PBMCs. The receptors stem from a man aged 50 to 60 in good health and CMV-seronegative.

The chain couples TRBV6-6 to TRBJ2-7; TRBD1 might be the D (5 bases). The CDR3 totals 12 residues. Trimming stripped 10 bases from V and 3 bases from J, with 13 bases between. CDR1 and CDR2 (germline): MNHNY, SVGAGI (reference sequence). The CDR3 protein is CATGPRGYEQYF. The CDR3 DNA follows: TGTGCCACCGGGCCTAGGGGCTACGAGCAGTACTTC.

The genes are TRBV4-1 and TRBJ1-3; D gene unclear. From germline, CDR1 is MGHRA and CDR2 YSYEKL. V shed 3 bases and J shed 6 bases, with 6 bases lying between them. The CDR3 covers 12 residues. The CDR3 sequence is CASSQPENTIYF. The CDR3, as DNA: TGCGCCAGCAGCCAGCCAGAAAACACCATATATTTT.

The chain recombines TRBV7-5 with TRBJ2-5; TRBD2, the table's D call, lacks a check against the DNA. TRBV7-5 is a recognized pseudogene. The CDR3 totals 17 residues. The CDR3 nucleotides are TGTGCCAGAAGCTTACAAGCGGGGGGGCCCATACGGGCGACCCAGTACTTC. Encoded protein: CARSLQAGGPIRATQYF.

A few counts support this clone. The gene calls are TRBV27 and TRBJ1-2, with a possible D match to TRBD1 (5 bases). Trimming left V 4 bases short and J 8 bases short, with 14 bases between. Germline V lookup: CDR1 MNHEY, CDR2 SMNVEV (reference sequence). The CDR3 length is 13 residues. CDR3 residues: CASSSGGGRGYTF. The CDR3 DNA reads TGTGCCAGCAGTTCGGGGGGGGGTCGGGGCTACACCTTC.

This chain uses TRBV5-4 with TRBJ2-3, with 8 bases matching TRBD2. The trim removed 5 bases at V and 0 bases at J, leaving 5 bases unmatched. This CDR3 region has 15 residues. The germline V gene encodes CDR1 SGHNT and CDR2 YYREEE (reference sequence). In nucleotides, the CDR3 is TGTGCCAGCAGGGACCAGCGGGGGAGCACAGATACGCAGTATTTT. This translates into CASRDQRGSTDTQYF.

The chain combines TRBV11-2 with TRBJ2-7, with 8 bases lining up with TRBD1. The germline CDR1 and CDR2 sequences are SGHAT and FQNNGV. CDR3 length: 15 amino acids. V was pared by 3 bases and J by 2 bases, with 6 bases of the junction left unmatched. The CDR3, as DNA: TGTGCCAGCAGCTTCGCGACAGGGGCGACCTACGAGCAGTACTTC. Translating it yields CASSFATGATYEQYF. The whole variable domain, remainder taken from reference TRBV11-2 and TRBJ2-7, is EAGVAQSPRYKIIEKRQSVAFWCNPISGHATLYWYQQILGQGPKLLIQFQNNGVVDDSQLPKDRFSAERLKGVDSTLKIQPAKLEDSAVYLCASSFATGATYEQYFGPGTRLTVT.

In nucleotides, the CDR3 is TGTGCCAGCAGCGCGTCGACAGGGGGCCCCTACGAGCAGTACTTC. It yields the protein CASSASTGGPYEQYF. The chain combines TRBV6-1 with TRBJ2-7; 10 nucleotides align to TRBD1. J lost 2 bases, V lost 6 bases, and 7 bases had no gene match. The CDR3 is made up of 15 amino acids. The germline V gene encodes CDR1 MNHNS and CDR2 SASEGT.

V gene TRBV25-1 combines with J gene TRBJ2-1; TRBD1 matches 7 bases. The junction had 7 bases not matched to a gene; V was cut back by 6 bases and J by 2 bases. CDR1 and CDR2 from the germline V gene are MGHDK and SYGVNS. This CDR3 region has 15 residues. The CDR3 here is CASSSTGPAYNEQFF. CDR3 bases: TGTGCCAGCAGCTCGACAGGGCCGGCCTACAATGAGCAGTTCTTC.

This clone was counted once. The rearrangement uses TRBV9 and TRBJ1-5, with no clear D. Germline lookup yields CDR1 SGDLS and CDR2 YYNGEE. The CDR3 covers 14 residues. V was cut by 4 bases and J by 4 bases, with 12 bases left in between. Written as DNA, the CDR3 is TGTGCCAGCAGCCCCACTTCTATAAATCAGCCCCAGCATTTT. This codes for CASSPTSINQPQHF.

This chain uses TRBV19 with TRBJ1-1; TRBD1 matches 8 bases. CDR1 and CDR2 (germline): LNHDA, SQIVND (reference sequence). CDR3 length equals 15 residues. The trim removed 0 bases at V and 4 bases at J, leaving 4 bases unmatched. CDR3 in DNA: TGTGCCAGTAGTATAGATCCAGGGGGCGGCACTGAAGCTTTCTTT. As protein: CASSIDPGGGTEAFF.

This chain joins TRBV6-5 and TRBJ1-1; D unclear. The germline V gene encodes CDR1 MNHEY and CDR2 SVGAGI. The CDR3 is 15 residues long. The V end was cut by 0 bases, the J end by 5 bases, with 13 bases between. The CDR3 region has the DNA TGTGCCAGCAGTTACTCGAAGATACGAGGGACTGAAGCTTTCTTT. Protein sequence: CASSYSKIRGTEAFF.

The rearrangement joins TRBV2 to TRBJ2-3; 13 bases match TRBD2. The CDR3 runs 17 residues. V lost 11 bases and J lost 6; bases outside the gene matches: 17. Germline CDR1 reads SNHLY; CDR2 reads FYNNEI. The CDR3 nucleotides are TGTGCCCGCCGATCCCGTACTAGCGGGGGGGCCGGGGATACGCAGTATTTT. As protein: CARRSRTSGGAGDTQYF.

This clone was counted between two and nine times. The gene calls are TRBV5-1 and TRBJ1-4; D might be TRBD1 (5 bases). Germline V gene data show CDR1 as SGHRS and CDR2 as YFSETQ. Trimming took off 3 bases at V and 8 bases at J, with 14 bases between the two ends. The CDR3 extends over 14 amino acids. CDR3: CASSSGGGREKLFF. The CDR3 DNA reads TGCGCCAGCAGCTCCGGCGGGGGACGGGAAAAACTGTTTTTT. Supplemented by reference TRBV5-1 and TRBJ1-4, the full variable domain reads KAGVTQTPRYLIKTRGQQVTLSCSPISGHRSVSWYQQTPGQGLQFLFEYFSETQRNKGNFPGRFSGRQFSNSRSEMNVSTLELGDSALYLCASSSGGGREKLFFGSGTQLSVL.

This clone was detected a few times. In DNA, the CDR3 is TGTGCCAGCAGCGTATCGGGGGTACTACTTAATTCACCCCTCCACTTT. This sequence encodes CASSVSGVLLNSPLHF. The chain combines TRBV9 with TRBJ1-6, with D tentatively TRBD1 (5 bases). The CDR3 length is 16 residues. Deletions cut 1 base from V and 6 bases from J, with 14 bases between. Germline V gene lookup returns CDR1 SGDLS and CDR2 YYNGEE.

This clone was counted a few times. This chain uses TRBV5-6 with TRBJ1-2, with TRBD1 identical over 9 bases. CDR1 and CDR2 (germline): SGHDT, YYEEEE. This CDR3 is 14 amino acids long. Trimming at V came to 5 bases and at J to 4 bases, leaving 6 bases not matched to a gene. The CDR3 loop reads CASRLPGQGYGYTF. CDR3 coding DNA: TGTGCCAGCAGGCTACCGGGACAGGGCTATGGCTACACCTTC.

This chain uses TRBV19 with TRBJ1-1; possibly TRBD1 for D (5 bases). The CDR3 covers 16 residues. Trimming took off 2 bases at V and 6 bases at J, with 19 bases between the two ends. CDR1 LNHDA and CDR2 SQIVND come from the germline V gene (reference sequence). The CDR3 bases are TGTGCCAGTAGTATACGGGGGGGAAGAGGGAAGTCTGAAGCTTTCTTT. Amino acid sequence: CASSIRGGRGKSEAFF.

This clone appeared once. The rearrangement uses TRBV25-1 and TRBJ1-6, with 8 nucleotides matching TRBD1. Germline values: CDR1 MGHDK, CDR2 SYGVNS. The CDR3 is made up of 16 amino acids. V shed 2 bases, J shed 3 bases, and the junction held 3 bases outside the gene matches. As DNA, the CDR3 is TGTGCCAGCAGTGAACAGGGGGCCGTCTATAATTCACCCCTCCACTTT. Amino acids: CASSEQGAVYNSPLHF.

This clone has only one observation. The chain uses TRBV2 and TRBJ2-5, with TRBD1 matching over 8 bases. This CDR3 spans 14 amino acids. The germline CDR1 and CDR2 sequences are SNHLY and FYNNEI. J gave up 0 bases and V 6 bases, and 3 bases lay outside the gene matches. CDR3 in amino acids: CASSRDRYQETQYF. CDR3 nucleotides: TGTGCCAGCAGCCGGGACAGGTACCAAGAGACCCAGTACTTC.

This rearrangement joins TRBV5-6 to TRBJ1-3; 8 bases line up with TRBD1. The trim removed 6 bases at V and 1 base at J, leaving 15 bases unmatched. This CDR3 region has 18 residues. The germline V gene has CDR1 SGHDT and CDR2 YYEEEE. Here the CDR3 reads CASIRTGTRPDSGNTIYF. CDR3 nucleotide sequence: TGTGCCAGCATTAGGACAGGGACCAGACCGGATTCTGGAAACACCATATATTTT.

The chain has TRBV29-1 and TRBJ1-5; TRBD1 aligns across 9 bases. Trimming removed 7 bases from V and 2 bases from J; junction bases left unmatched: 3. The CDR3 length is 13 residues. Looked up from germline, CDR1 is SQVTM and CDR2 is ANQGSEA. The DNA for the CDR3 is TGCAGCGCTGGGGACAGGGGCAATCAGCCCCAGCATTTT. Its translation is CSAGDRGNQPQHF.

The chain links TRBV25-1 to TRBJ2-7; D might be TRBD1 (5 bases). The CDR3 contains 15 residues. Trimming removed 1 base from V and 2 bases from J, with 12 bases in between. Germline V lookup: CDR1 MGHDK, CDR2 SYGVNS. The chain's CDR3 is CASSESWGRAYEQYF. The CDR3 DNA sequence: TGTGCCAGCAGTGAATCGTGGGGCAGAGCCTACGAGCAGTACTTC.

The chain uses TRBV11-2 and TRBJ2-5; D perhaps matches TRBD2 (6 bases). V lost 8 bases to trimming and J lost 3 bases, with 13 bases between them. The V gene's germline CDR1 is SGHAT and CDR2 FQNNGV. The CDR3 loop spans 13 amino acids. CDR3 coding DNA: TGTGCCAGCCGAGGAGGGGCAGAAGAGACCCAGTACTTC. This codes for CASRGGAEETQYF.

This clone has just one count. The chain carries TRBV7-8 and TRBJ2-1, with TRBD2 as a possible D gene (6 bases). Trimming removed 7 bases from V and 7 bases from J, with 17 bases in between. This CDR3 contains 14 residues. From germline, CDR1 is SGHVS and CDR2 FQNEAQ. The CDR3 bases are TGTGCCAGCATCGAAACGGAGGGTAAGAATGAGCAGTTCTTC. This translates into CASIETEGKNEQFF.

This sequence joins TRBV5-1 and TRBJ1-2; possible D gene TRBD1, 5 bases. Deletions cut 1 base from V and 4 bases from J, with 11 bases between. Germline V lookup: CDR1 SGHRS, CDR2 YFSETQ. The CDR3 runs to 14 residues. CDR3 DNA: TGCGCCAGCAGCTTGCGCAGGGAAAGCTATGGCTACACCTTC. Protein: CASSLRRESYGYTF.